The rows below give T cell receptor beta chains drawn from one sample of a study of Ad26.COV2.S vaccination and SARS-CoV-2 variants. Profiling relied on immunoSEQ multiplex PCR, and the TCRdb table lists in-frame clones only, not all of them. The sample records 450,000 to 550,000 clones, about 88% being singletons. Sequencing was performed on peripheral blood, taken in a trial of Ad26.COV2.S vaccine versus placebo. These TCRs come from a person between 18 and 60 years old who received the Ad26.COV2.S COVID-19 vaccine or a placebo. CDR3s include the opening cysteine and the closing phenylalanine or tryptophan.

v_gene,j_gene,CDR3aa
TRBV19,TRBJ1-3,CASSRRGKRGTIYF
TRBV5-1,TRBJ1-2,CASSLMQGGDYGYTF
TRBV3-1/TRBV3-2,TRBJ2-7,CASSQSSTGGYEQYF
TRBV27,TRBJ1-5,CASRRQGEDQPQHF
TRBV6-5,TRBJ2-7,CASSYSQGGSTYEQYF
TRBV21-1,TRBJ2-5,CASSENRGLAGCGETQYF
TRBV2,TRBJ1-5,CASSGTQGRAQHF
TRBV30,TRBJ1-4,CAWRLTGVEKLFF
TRBV18,TRBJ1-2,CASSPGEAYGYTF
TRBV2,TRBJ2-7,CASSGWGRDSYEQYF
TRBV7-9,TRBJ1-2,CASSLDEGWGRRLTF
TRBV2,TRBJ2-5,CASRRTLVNQETQYF
TRBV5-8,TRBJ1-2,CASSGSAYGYTF
TRBV6-5,TRBJ1-5,CASSHQGGGNQPQHF
TRBV7-6,TRBJ2-5,CASSLNEETQYF
TRBV4-1,TRBJ2-4,CASSQAERAAKNIQYF
TRBV5-1,TRBJ2-3,CASSLRQGAGDTQYF
TRBV6-2/TRBV6-3,TRBJ1-5,CASSLGLLGNQPQHF
TRBV5-5,TRBJ2-1,CASSARDYLYNEQFF
TRBV5-1,TRBJ2-2,CASRTSGNTGELFF
TRBV6-2/TRBV6-3,TRBJ1-2,CASSHPGGNYGYTF
TRBV7-8,TRBJ2-7,CASSEVGSHEQYF
TRBV11-2,TRBJ2-7,CASSFASAVSYEQYF
TRBV4-1,TRBJ2-7,CASSQVGPLGVGEQYF
TRBV5-1,TRBJ2-1,CASSFTTSAHYNEQFF
TRBV28,TRBJ2-2,CASIPVGGLLQSGELFF
TRBV3-1/TRBV3-2,TRBJ2-7,CASRSFGEQYF
TRBV30,TRBJ1-2,CAWIGENRGRGGYTF
TRBV18,TRBJ1-4,CASSPEFGKLFF
TRBV3-1/TRBV3-2,TRBJ2-5,CASGERQGSVETQYF
TRBV6-6,TRBJ1-5,CASNWGGEIGQPQHF
TRBV10-3,TRBJ1-1,CAIRKKTGGEAFF
TRBV7-9,TRBJ1-1,CASSLAYSGPNF
TRBV9,TRBJ2-1,CASSPSGSYNEQFF
TRBV29-1,TRBJ2-7,CSVQRENSYEQYF
TRBV2,TRBJ1-1,CASSEYLGVTEAFF
TRBV28,TRBJ1-2,CASTGDRGGLYGYTF
TRBV5-5,TRBJ2-7,CASSFGASYEQYF
TRBV4-3,TRBJ1-2,CASSQGSTGTYGYTF
TRBV11-2,TRBJ2-1,CASSLVQSSYNEQFF
TRBV20-1,TRBJ1-6,CSASGGSPLHF
TRBV19,TRBJ1-2,CASSPSPYGYTF
TRBV2,TRBJ2-3,CASGALAGGLDTQYF
TRBV5-1,TRBJ1-4,CASRGSEKLFF
TRBV19,TRBJ1-5,CASSPDRNNQPQHF
TRBV30,TRBJ1-2,CAWPTGDGYTF
TRBV6-5,TRBJ2-1,CASRFTGQRYNEQFF
TRBV7-2,TRBJ1-3,CASSGAGTLGNTIYF
TRBV7-2,TRBJ1-5,CASSPYDSNQPQHF
TRBV5-6,TRBJ1-5,CASSVDRDQPQHF
TRBV27,TRBJ2-7,CASSYNKQGYEQYF
TRBV7-9,TRBJ1-1,CASSPRGGNTEAFF
TRBV7-3,TRBJ2-3,CASSQGLVTTDTQYF
TRBV2,TRBJ2-3,CASSDGGLGTDTQYF
TRBV28,TRBJ2-1,CASTSGTQYNEQFF